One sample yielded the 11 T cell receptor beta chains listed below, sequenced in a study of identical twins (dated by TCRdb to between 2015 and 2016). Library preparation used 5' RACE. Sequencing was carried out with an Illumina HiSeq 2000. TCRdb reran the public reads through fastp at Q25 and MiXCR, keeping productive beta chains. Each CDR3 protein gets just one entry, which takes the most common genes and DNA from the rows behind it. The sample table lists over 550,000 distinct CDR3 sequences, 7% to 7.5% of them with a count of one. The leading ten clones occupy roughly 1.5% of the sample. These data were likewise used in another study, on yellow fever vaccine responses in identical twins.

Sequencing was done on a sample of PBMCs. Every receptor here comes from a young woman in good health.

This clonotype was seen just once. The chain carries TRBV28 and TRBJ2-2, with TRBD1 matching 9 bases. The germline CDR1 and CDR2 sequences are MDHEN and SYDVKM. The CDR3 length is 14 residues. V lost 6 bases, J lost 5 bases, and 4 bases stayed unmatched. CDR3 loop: CASRTGGGTGELFF. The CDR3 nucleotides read TGTGCCAGCAGGACAGGGGGGGGTACCGGGGAGCTGTTTTTT. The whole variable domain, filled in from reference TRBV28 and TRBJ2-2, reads DVKVTQSSRYLVKRTGEKVFLECVQDMDHENMFWYRQDPGLGLRLIYFSYDVKMKEKGDIPEGYSVSREKKERFSLILESASTNQTSMYLCASRTGGGTGELFFGEGSRLTVL.

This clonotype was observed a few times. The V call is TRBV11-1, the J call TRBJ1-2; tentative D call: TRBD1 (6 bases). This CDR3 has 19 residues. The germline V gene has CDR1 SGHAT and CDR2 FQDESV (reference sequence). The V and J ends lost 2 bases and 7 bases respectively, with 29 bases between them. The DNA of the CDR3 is TGTGCCAGCAGCTTACGGGGGGCCTACCTACTGGACAGATACTCTGGCTACACCTTC. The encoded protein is CASSLRGAYLLDRYSGYTF.

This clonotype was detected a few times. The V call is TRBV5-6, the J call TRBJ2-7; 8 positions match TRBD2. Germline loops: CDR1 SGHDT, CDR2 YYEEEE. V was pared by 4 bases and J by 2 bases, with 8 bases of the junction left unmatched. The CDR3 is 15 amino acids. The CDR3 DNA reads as TGTGCCAGCAGCCCGTTACTAGCGGAGGCCTACGAGCAGTACTTC. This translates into CASSPLLAEAYEQYF.

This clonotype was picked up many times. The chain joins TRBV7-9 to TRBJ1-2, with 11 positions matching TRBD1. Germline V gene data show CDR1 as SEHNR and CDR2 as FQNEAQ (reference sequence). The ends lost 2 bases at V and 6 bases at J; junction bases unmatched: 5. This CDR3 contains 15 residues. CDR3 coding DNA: TGTGCCAGCAGCTTATTGGACAGGGGGCTGGATGGCTACACCTTC. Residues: CASSLLDRGLDGYTF. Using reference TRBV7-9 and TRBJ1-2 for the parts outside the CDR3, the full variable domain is DTGVSQNPRHKITKRGQNVTFRCDPISEHNRLYWYRQTLGQGPEFLTYFQNEAQLEKSRLLSDRFSAERPKGSFSTLEIQRTEQGDSAMYLCASSLLDRGLDGYTFGSGTRLTVV.

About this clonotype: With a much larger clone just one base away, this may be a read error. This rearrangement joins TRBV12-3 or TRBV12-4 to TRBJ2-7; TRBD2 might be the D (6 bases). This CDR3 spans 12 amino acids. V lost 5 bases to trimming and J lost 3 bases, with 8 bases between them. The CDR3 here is CASSREFYEQYF. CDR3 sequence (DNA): TGTGCCAGCAGTCGGGAGTTCTACGAGCAGTACTTC.

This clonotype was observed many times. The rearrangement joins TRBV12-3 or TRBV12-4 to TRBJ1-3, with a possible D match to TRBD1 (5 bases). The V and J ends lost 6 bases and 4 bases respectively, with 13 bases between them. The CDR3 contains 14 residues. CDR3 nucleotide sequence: TGTGCCAGCAGGGTACAGGCAATCGGAAACACCATATATTTT. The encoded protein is CASRVQAIGNTIYF.

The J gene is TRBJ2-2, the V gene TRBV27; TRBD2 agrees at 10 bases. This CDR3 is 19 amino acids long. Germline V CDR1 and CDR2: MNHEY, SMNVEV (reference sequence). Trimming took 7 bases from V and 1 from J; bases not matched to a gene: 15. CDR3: CASIGLAVKRGKNTGELFF. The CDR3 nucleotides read TGTGCCAGCATTGGACTAGCGGTCAAGAGGGGGAAGAACACCGGGGAGCTGTTTTTT.

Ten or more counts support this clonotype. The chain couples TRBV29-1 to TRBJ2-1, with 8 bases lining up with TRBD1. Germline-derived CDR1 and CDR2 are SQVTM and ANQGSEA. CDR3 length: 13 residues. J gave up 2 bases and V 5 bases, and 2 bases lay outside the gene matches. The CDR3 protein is CSVQGATYNEQFF. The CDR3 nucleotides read TGCAGCGTTCAGGGGGCTACCTACAATGAGCAGTTCTTC.

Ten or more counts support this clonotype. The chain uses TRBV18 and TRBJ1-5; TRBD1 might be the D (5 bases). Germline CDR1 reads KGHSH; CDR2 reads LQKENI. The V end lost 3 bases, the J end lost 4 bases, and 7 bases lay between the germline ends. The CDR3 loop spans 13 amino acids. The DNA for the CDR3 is TGTGCCAGCTCACCGCAGGGAAATCAGCCCCAGCATTTT. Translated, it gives CASSPQGNQPQHF.

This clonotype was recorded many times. The CDR3 protein is CSARDEGITEAFF. The CDR3 DNA reads as TGCAGTGCTAGAGATGAGGGAATCACTGAAGCTTTCTTT. V usage is TRBV20-1 and J usage is TRBJ1-1, with D unclear. Germline V gene sequence: CDR1 DFQATT, CDR2 SNEGSKA (reference sequence). V lost 0 bases to trimming and J lost 4 bases, with 9 bases between them. The CDR3 runs 13 residues.

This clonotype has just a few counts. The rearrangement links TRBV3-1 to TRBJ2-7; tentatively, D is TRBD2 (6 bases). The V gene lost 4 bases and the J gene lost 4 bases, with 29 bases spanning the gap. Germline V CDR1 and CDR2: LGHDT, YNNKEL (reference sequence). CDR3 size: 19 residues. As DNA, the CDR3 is TGTGCCAGCAGCCCAGAGGTTAGGGAGACGAGCGGGTCAGCATACGAGCAGTACTTC. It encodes CASSPEVRETSGSAYEQYF.